The clone carrying this T cell receptor (beta chain) has a count of ten or more. Its antigen is currently unknown. As it was prepared, the TCRbeta library received unique molecular identifiers. TCRdb processed the PCR reads anew with MiXCR; each CDR3 protein has one entry. The table shows about 200,000 distinct CDR3 sequences, with approximately 7% occurring only once. The data derive from a study of T-cell reconstitution after alpha-beta-depleted transplantation in children. General study points: It was reported that alpha-beta T cells came from several hundred expanded graft clones (about two months after transplant).

Germline lookup yields CDR1 MDHEN and CDR2 SYDVKM. V was shortened by 5 bases and J by 4 bases, with 11 bases between the two germline ends. The length of the CDR3 is 13 residues. V usage is TRBV28 and J usage is TRBJ1-1; no clear D. The sequence derives from a boy younger than 10 with acute lymphoblastic leukemia, due to receive a stem cell transplant. The sample was PBMCs, taken before TCRalphabeta/CD19-depleted stem cell transplant. The CDR3 nucleotides are TGTGCCAGCAGTCACAACAGCGTCACTGAAGCTTTCTTT. It yields the protein CASSHNSVTEAFF.